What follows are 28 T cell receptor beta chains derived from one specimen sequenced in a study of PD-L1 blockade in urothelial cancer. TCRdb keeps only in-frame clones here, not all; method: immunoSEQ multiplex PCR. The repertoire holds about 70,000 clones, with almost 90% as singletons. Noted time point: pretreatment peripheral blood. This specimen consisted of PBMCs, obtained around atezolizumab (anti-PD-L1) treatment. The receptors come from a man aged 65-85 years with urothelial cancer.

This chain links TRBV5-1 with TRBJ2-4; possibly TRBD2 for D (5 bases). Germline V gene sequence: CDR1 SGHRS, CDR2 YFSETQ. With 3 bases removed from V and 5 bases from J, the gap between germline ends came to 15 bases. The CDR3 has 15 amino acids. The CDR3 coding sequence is TGCGCCAGCAGCTCGGGTGTCACCGGGGAAAACATTCAGTACTTC. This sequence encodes CASSSGVTGENIQYF.

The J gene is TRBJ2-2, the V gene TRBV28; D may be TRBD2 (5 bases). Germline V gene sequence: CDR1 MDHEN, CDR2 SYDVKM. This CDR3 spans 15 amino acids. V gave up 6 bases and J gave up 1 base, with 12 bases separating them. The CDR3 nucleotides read TGTGCCAGCAGCGAGTGGACTCTGAACACCGGGGAGCTGTTTTTT. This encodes CASSEWTLNTGELFF.

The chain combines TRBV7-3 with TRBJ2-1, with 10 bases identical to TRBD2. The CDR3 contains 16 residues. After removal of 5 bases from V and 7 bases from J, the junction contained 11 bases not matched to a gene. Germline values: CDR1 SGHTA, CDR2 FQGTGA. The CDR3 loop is CASSQTGLAVGNEQFF. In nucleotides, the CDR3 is TGTGCCAGCAGCCAAACCGGACTAGCGGTGGGGAATGAGCAGTTCTTC.

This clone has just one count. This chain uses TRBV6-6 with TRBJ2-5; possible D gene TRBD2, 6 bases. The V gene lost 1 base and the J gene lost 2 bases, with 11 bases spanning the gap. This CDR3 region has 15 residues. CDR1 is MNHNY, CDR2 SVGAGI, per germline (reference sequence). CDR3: CASSYWVGRQETQYF. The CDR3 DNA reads TGTGCCAGCAGTTACTGGGTGGGGAGGCAAGAGACCCAGTACTTC.

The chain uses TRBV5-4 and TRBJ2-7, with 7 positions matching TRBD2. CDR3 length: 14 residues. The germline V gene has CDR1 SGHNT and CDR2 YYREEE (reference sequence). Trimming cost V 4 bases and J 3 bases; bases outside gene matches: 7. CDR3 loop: CASSRGPSGYEQYF. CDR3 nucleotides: TGTGCCAGCAGCAGGGGACCTAGCGGCTACGAGCAGTACTTC.

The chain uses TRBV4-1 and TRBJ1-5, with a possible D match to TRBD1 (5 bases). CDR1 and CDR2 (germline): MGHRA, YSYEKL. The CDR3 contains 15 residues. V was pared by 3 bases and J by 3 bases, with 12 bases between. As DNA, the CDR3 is TGCGCCAGCAGCCATCGGGGACTGACCAATCAGCCCCAGCATTTT. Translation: CASSHRGLTNQPQHF.

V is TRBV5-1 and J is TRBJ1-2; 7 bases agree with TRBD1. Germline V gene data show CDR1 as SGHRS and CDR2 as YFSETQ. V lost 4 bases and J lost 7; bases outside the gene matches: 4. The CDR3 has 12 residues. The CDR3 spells CASSPDRAGYTF. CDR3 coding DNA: TGCGCCAGCAGCCCCGACAGGGCTGGCTACACCTTC.

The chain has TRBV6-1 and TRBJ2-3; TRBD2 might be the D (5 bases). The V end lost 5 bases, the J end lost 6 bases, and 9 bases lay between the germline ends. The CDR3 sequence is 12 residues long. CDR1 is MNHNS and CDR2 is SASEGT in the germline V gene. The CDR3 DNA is TGTGCCAGCAGTTTGCCGGGGGATACGCAGTATTTT. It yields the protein CASSLPGDTQYF.

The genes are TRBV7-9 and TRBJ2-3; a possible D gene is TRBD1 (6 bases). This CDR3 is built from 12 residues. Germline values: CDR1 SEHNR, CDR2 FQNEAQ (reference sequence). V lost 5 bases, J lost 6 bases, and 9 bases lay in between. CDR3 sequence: CASSPGADTQYF. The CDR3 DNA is TGTGCCAGCAGCCCAGGGGCGGATACGCAGTATTTT.

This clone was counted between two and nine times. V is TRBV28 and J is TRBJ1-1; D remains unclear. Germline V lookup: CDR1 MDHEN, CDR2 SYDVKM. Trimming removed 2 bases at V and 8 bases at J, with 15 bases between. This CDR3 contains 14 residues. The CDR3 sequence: CASSLRQVSIEAFF. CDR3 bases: TGTGCCAGCAGTTTAAGGCAGGTGTCGATCGAAGCTTTCTTT.

The CDR3 is CASSLATSGRAGDTQYF. The CDR3 DNA reads as TGCGCCAGCAGCTTGGCGACTAGCGGGAGGGCCGGAGATACGCAGTATTTT. The rearrangement joins TRBV5-1 to TRBJ2-3; TRBD2 aligns across 14 bases. With 0 bases clipped from V and 5 bases from J, the junction kept 5 bases outside the gene matches. The length of the CDR3 is 17 residues. Germline lookup yields CDR1 SGHRS and CDR2 YFSETQ. Complete variable domain (other parts from reference TRBV5-1 and TRBJ2-3): KAGVTQTPRYLIKTRGQQVTLSCSPISGHRSVSWYQQTPGQGLQFLFEYFSETQRNKGNFPGRFSGRQFSNSRSEMNVSTLELGDSALYLCASSLATSGRAGDTQYFGPGTRLTVL.

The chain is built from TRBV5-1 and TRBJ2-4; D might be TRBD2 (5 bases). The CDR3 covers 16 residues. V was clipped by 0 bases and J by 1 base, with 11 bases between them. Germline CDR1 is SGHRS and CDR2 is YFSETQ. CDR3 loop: CASSLGTGEAKNIQYF. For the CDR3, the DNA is TGCGCCAGCAGCTTGGGGACTGGGGAGGCCAAAAACATTCAGTACTTC. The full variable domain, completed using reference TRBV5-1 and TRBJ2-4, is KAGVTQTPRYLIKTRGQQVTLSCSPISGHRSVSWYQQTPGQGLQFLFEYFSETQRNKGNFPGRFSGRQFSNSRSEMNVSTLELGDSALYLCASSLGTGEAKNIQYFGAGTRLSVL.

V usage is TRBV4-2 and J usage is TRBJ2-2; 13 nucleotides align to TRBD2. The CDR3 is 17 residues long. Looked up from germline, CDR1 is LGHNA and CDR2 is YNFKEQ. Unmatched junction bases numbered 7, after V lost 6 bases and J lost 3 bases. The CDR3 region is CASSPRGTSGDTGELFF. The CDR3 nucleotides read TGTGCCAGCAGTCCCAGGGGGACTAGCGGGGACACCGGGGAGCTGTTTTTT.

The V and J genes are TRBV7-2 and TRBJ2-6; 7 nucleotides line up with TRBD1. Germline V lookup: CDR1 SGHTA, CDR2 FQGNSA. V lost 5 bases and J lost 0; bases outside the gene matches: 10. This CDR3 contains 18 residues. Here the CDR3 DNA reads TGTGCCAGCAGCCAGCGCGACAGGGCCGTCTCTGGGGCCAACGTCCTGACTTTC. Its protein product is CASSQRDRAVSGANVLTF.

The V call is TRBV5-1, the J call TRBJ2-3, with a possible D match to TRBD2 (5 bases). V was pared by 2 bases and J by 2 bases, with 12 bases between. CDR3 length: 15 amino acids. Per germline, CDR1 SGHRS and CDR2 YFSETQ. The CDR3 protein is CASSFPTSNTDTQYF. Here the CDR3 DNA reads TGCGCCAGCAGCTTCCCTACTAGTAACACAGATACGCAGTATTTT.

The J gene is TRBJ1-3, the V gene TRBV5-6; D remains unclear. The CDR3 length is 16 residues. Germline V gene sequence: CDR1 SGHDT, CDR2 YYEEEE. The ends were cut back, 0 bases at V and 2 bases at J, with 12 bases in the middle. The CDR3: CASSLGFLSAGNTIYF. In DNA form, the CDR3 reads TGTGCCAGCAGCTTGGGTTTCCTGTCGGCTGGAAACACCATATATTTT.

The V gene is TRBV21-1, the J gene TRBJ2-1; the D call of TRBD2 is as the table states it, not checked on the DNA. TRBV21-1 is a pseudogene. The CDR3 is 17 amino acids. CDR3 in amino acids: CASSKVGGQRVYNEQFF. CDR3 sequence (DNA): TGTGCCAGCAGCAAAGTGGGGGGGCAACGTGTTTACAATGAGCAGTTCTTC.

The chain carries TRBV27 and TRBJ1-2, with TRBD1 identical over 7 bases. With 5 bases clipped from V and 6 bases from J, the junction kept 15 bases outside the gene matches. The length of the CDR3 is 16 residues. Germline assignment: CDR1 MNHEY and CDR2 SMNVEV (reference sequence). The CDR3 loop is CASSPLTPDRLHGYTF. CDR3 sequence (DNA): TGTGCCAGCAGTCCCCTAACACCGGACAGGTTACATGGCTACACCTTC.

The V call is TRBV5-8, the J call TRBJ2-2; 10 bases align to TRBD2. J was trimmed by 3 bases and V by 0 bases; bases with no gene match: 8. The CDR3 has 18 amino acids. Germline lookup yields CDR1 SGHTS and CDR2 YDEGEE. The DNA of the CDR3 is TGTGCCAGCAGCTTGGCTAGTCTAGCGGGAGTATACACCGGGGAGCTGTTTTTT. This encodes CASSLASLAGVYTGELFF.

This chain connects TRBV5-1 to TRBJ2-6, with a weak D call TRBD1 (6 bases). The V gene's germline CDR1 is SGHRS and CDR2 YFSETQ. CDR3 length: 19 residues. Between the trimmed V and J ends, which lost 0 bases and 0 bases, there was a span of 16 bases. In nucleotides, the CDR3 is TGCGCCAGCAGCTTGGCCGAGGGTGGGGGCTACTCTGGGGCCAACGTCCTGACTTTC. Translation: CASSLAEGGGYSGANVLTF.

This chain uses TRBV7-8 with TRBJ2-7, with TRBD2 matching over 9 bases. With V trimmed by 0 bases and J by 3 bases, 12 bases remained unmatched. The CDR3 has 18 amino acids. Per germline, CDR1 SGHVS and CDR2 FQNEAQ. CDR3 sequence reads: CASSLAQTSGRVIYEQYF. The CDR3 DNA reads TGTGCCAGCAGCTTAGCGCAGACTAGCGGTCGGGTTATCTACGAGCAGTACTTC.

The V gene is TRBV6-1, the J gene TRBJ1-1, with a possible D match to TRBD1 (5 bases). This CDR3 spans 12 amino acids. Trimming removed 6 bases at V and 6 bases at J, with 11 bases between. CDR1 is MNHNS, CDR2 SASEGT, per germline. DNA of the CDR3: TGTGCCAGCAGCCCCTGGGGGGCTGAAGCTTTCTTT. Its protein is CASSPWGAEAFF.

The CDR3 DNA is TGTGCCAGCAGCGTGGGGACAGGTCAGACCTACGAGCAGTACTTC. Its protein is CASSVGTGQTYEQYF. This rearrangement joins TRBV9 to TRBJ2-7; 8 bases fit TRBD1. This CDR3 is built from 15 residues. J lost 2 bases, V lost 2 bases, and 6 bases had no gene match. Germline CDR1 and CDR2: SGDLS and YYNGEE.

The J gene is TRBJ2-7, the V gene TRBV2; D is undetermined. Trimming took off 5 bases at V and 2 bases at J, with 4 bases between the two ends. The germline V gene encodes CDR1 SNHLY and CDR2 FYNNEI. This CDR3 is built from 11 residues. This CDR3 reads CASSQTYEQYF. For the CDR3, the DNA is TGTGCCAGCAGTCAAACCTACGAGCAGTACTTC.

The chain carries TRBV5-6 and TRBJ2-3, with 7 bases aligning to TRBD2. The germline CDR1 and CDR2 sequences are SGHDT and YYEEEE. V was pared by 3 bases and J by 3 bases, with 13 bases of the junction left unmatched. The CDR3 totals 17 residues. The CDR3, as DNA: TGTGCCAGCAGCTGGGGGGATGGGCGGGAGTCTACAGATACGCAGTATTTT. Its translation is CASSWGDGRESTDTQYF.

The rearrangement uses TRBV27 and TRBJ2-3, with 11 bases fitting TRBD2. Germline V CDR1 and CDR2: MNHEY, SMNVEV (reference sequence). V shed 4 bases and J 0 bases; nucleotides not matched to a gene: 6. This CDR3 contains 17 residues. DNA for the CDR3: TGTGCCAGCAGTTCCCAGGGACTAGCGGCCAGCACAGATACGCAGTATTTT. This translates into CASSSQGLAASTDTQYF.

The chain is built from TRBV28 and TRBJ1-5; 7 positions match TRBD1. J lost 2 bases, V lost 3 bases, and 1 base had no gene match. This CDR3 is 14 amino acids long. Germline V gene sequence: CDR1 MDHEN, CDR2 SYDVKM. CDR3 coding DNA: TGTGCCAGCAGTTTCGGACAGGGCAATCAGCCCCAGCATTTT. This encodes CASSFGQGNQPQHF.

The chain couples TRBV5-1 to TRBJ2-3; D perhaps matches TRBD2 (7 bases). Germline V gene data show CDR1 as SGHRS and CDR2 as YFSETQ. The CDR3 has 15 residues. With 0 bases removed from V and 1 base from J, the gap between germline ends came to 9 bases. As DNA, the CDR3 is TGCGCCAGCAGCTTGGAAGGGGGGGGCACAGATACGCAGTATTTT. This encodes CASSLEGGGTDTQYF.